Below are 9 T cell receptor beta chains sequenced from a single sample in a study of human T cells and chemical hapten exposure. One entry per CDR3 protein, called by TCRdb with MiXCR from the RACE reads. The table records roughly 100,000 distinct CDR3 sequences, more than 10% of them present only once. Time point of the sample: pre-sensitization, week 0. The treatment is: therapeutic diphenylcyclopropenone sensitization with weekly scalp DPC. The sample in question was whole blood, obtained in connection with sensitization to the hapten diphenylcyclopropenone (DPC). The receptors shown here come from a woman in her fifties or sixties with alopecia areata. Some clones in this sample may be carry-over from other donors' samples.

This chain connects TRBV28 to TRBJ1-6, with D hard to call. CDR1 and CDR2 (germline): MDHEN, SYDVKM. V lost 8 bases to trimming and J lost 14 bases, with 13 bases between them. The CDR3 sequence is 11 residues long. The CDR3 is CASLRGLSLHF. CDR3 DNA sequence: TGTGCCAGCCTCCGAGGTTTGTCCCTCCACTTT.

This clonotype was seen many times. The rearrangement links TRBV29-1 to TRBJ2-3, with D unclear. The CDR3 loop spans 10 amino acids. Germline V gene data show CDR1 as SQVTM and CDR2 as ANQGSEA. Trimming took off 3 bases at V and 6 bases at J, with 4 bases between the two ends. CDR3 DNA: TGCAGCGTTGAGCGGGATACGCAGTATTTT. Translation gives CSVERDTQYF.

There are a few counts of this clonotype. The rearrangement links TRBV2 to TRBJ2-1; D uncertain. The CDR3 loop spans 15 amino acids. Trimming removed 6 bases at V and 7 bases at J, with 19 bases between. Germline CDR1 reads SNHLY; CDR2 reads FYNNEI. CDR3 residues: CASRVQPRGPNEQFF. In DNA, the CDR3 is TGTGCCAGCAGGGTCCAGCCCCGAGGCCCGAATGAGCAGTTCTTC.

The table lists this clonotype with many counts. V gene TRBV13 combines with J gene TRBJ2-5; TRBD2 aligns across 14 bases. V gave up 5 bases and J gave up 1 base; unmatched junction bases: 12. The CDR3 covers 19 residues. Looked up from germline, CDR1 is PRHDT and CDR2 is FYEKMQ (reference sequence). In DNA form, the CDR3 reads TGTGCCAGCAGCCGCGGGACTAGCGGGGGCCTCGGCCTCCAAGAGACCCAGTACTTC. It is translated as CASSRGTSGGLGLQETQYF. The entire variable domain, with the rest obtained from reference TRBV13 and TRBJ2-5, is as follows: AAGVIQSPRHLIKEKRETATLKCYPIPRHDTVYWYQQGPGQDPQFLISFYEKMQSDKGSIPDRFSAQQFSDYHSELNMSSLELGDSALYFCASSRGTSGGLGLQETQYFGPGTRLLVL.

In this sample, this clonotype turned up many times. The chain employs TRBV7-6 and TRBJ2-1, with 9 bases that match TRBD2. This CDR3 is built from 16 residues. The V and J ends lost 0 bases and 4 bases, in that order; junction bases with no gene match: 4. Germline CDR1 SGHVS, CDR2 FNYEAQ. In DNA form, the CDR3 reads TGTGCCAGCAGCTTAGCCCCCAGCGGGGGGTACAATGAGCAGTTCTTC. It is translated as CASSLAPSGGYNEQFF.

The rearrangement links TRBV12-3 or TRBV12-4 to TRBJ2-1; possible D gene TRBD2, 5 bases. V was cut by 3 bases and J by 0 bases, with 24 bases left in between. This CDR3 has 20 amino acids. Here the CDR3 reads CASSFFPGGRNSSSYNEQFF. CDR3 DNA sequence: TGTGCCAGCAGTTTTTTCCCTGGAGGCCGAAACTCGAGCTCCTACAATGAGCAGTTCTTC.

The V gene is TRBV29-1, the J gene TRBJ1-1, with D maybe TRBD1 (6 bases). Per the germline V gene, CDR1 is SQVTM and CDR2 is ANQGSEA. The V gene lost 5 bases and the J gene lost 0 bases, with 10 bases spanning the gap. This CDR3 has 13 residues. The CDR3 sequence is CSVTGTLNTEAFF. The CDR3 nucleotides read TGCAGCGTTACCGGGACACTGAACACTGAAGCTTTCTTT.

This chain uses TRBV6-2 or TRBV6-3 with TRBJ2-2; 7 nucleotides match TRBD1. This CDR3 region has 15 residues. Germline lookup yields CDR1 MNHEY and CDR2 SVGEGT. Unmatched junction bases numbered 9, after V lost 6 bases and J lost 5 bases. DNA of the CDR3: TGTGCCAGCAGCCGCACAGGGGCCGGGACCGGGGAGCTGTTTTTT. It yields the protein CASSRTGAGTGELFF.

This clonotype was counted only a few times. The rearrangement links TRBV7-9 to TRBJ2-7, with TRBD1 matching over 7 bases. V lost 5 bases and J lost 5; bases outside the gene matches: 6. The CDR3 extends over 13 amino acids. CDR1 and CDR2 (germline): SEHNR, FQNEAQ (reference sequence). CDR3 loop: CASSPEQGHEQYF. DNA of the CDR3: TGTGCCAGCAGCCCAGAACAGGGGCACGAGCAGTACTTC.